The TCR beta chain described here comes from a study of Ad26.COV2.S vaccination and SARS-CoV-2 variants. Treatment: 19 received Ad26.COV2.S at low or high dose, single or two shots; 5 received placebo; per-sample allocation not given. Collection of samples fell on day 63 after the first vaccine or placebo injection. Vaccination employed an Ad26 vector expressing the Wuhan-strain SARS-CoV-2 spike. Overall study results and limits: Vaccine recipients showed a spike-specific TCR breadth that was higher than in placebo recipients.

The ends lost 0 bases at V and 3 bases at J; junction bases unmatched: 2. The CDR3 has 14 amino acids. Germline V CDR1 and CDR2: GTSNPN, SVGIG (reference sequence). The table came from immunoSEQ multiplex PCR; TCRdb's copy has only in-frame clones and leaves some out. Found here are about 390,000 clones, roughly 90% of them singletons; the top ten hold under 2%. Regarding this clone: No antigen is known for it.

The chain links TRBV30 to TRBJ1-5, with 7 nucleotides matching TRBD1. The source was peripheral blood, collected in a trial of Ad26.COV2.S vaccine versus placebo. This TCR was recovered from a person aged 18-65 years who received the Ad26.COV2.S COVID-19 vaccine or a placebo. CDR3 sequence (DNA): TGTGCCTGGAGTGTAGACAGGGTCAATCAGCCCCAGCATTTT. It specifies CAWSVDRVNQPQHF.